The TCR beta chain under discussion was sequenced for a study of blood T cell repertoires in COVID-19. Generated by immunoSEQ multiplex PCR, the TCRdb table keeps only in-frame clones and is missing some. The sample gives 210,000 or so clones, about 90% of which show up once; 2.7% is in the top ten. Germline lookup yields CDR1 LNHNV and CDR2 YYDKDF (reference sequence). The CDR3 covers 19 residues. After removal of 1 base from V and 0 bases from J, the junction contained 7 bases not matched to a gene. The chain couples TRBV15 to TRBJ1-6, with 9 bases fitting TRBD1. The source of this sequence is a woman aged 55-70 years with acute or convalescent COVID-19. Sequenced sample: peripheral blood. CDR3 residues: CATSRVDRGLSSYNSPLHF. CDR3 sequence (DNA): TGTGCCACCAGCAGAGTGGACAGGGGTTTGAGCTCCTATAATTCACCCCTCCACTTT.